Below are 3 T cell receptor beta chains sequenced from a single sample in a study of blood T cell repertoires in COVID-19. Clones were read by immunoSEQ multiplex PCR, and TCRdb kept only the in-frame ones, dropping some. The data show about 310,000 clones, about nine tenths seen once. What was sequenced was PBMCs or T cells enriched from blood (not recorded which). The receptors come from a woman under 30 who had recovered from COVID-19.

The J gene is TRBJ1-5, the V gene TRBV28, with TRBD1 as a possible D gene (5 bases). The CDR3 covers 13 residues. The germline V gene has CDR1 MDHEN and CDR2 SYDVKM. V was cut by 6 bases and J by 4 bases, with 10 bases left in between. The CDR3 DNA is TGTGCCAGCAGAAACACAGGAAATCAGCCCCAGCATTTT. The encoded protein is CASRNTGNQPQHF.

This sequence joins TRBV9 and TRBJ1-6; TRBD1 aligns across 7 bases. V shed 5 bases, J shed 8 bases, and the junction held 7 bases outside the gene matches. This CDR3 has 14 residues. Germline V gives CDR1 SGDLS, CDR2 YYNGEE. The CDR3 loop is CASSRGTDYSPLHF. The CDR3, as DNA: TGTGCCAGCAGTAGGGGGACAGACTATTCACCCCTCCACTTT.

The V gene is TRBV29-1, the J gene TRBJ2-2, with TRBD1 matching 7 bases. CDR1 is SQVTM and CDR2 is ANQGSEA in the germline V gene. Unmatched junction bases numbered 1, after V lost 6 bases and J lost 0 bases. The CDR3 has 13 amino acids. CDR3 residues: CSVDRTNTGELFF. The CDR3 nucleotides read TGCAGCGTGGACAGGACGAACACCGGGGAGCTGTTTTTT.